The 32 T cell receptor beta chains in this list originate from one sample, sequenced in a study. The TRBV12-4/TRBJ1-2 clonotypes were amplified using barcode primers with ligated adaptors. Each CDR3 protein is one row after TCRdb ran MiXCR on the multiplex PCR reads. The top ten hold over 30% of the sample, which has 600 to 800 distinct CDR3 sequences, approximately 3.5% seen once. Tregs were sorted as CD4+CD25+CD127-/low cells. The material sequenced was Tregs sorted from blood. The receptors were sampled from a female donor with breast cancer.

This clonotype was observed at least ten times. The chain employs TRBV12-3 or TRBV12-4 and TRBJ1-2, with D maybe TRBD1 (6 bases). Trimming took off 7 bases at V and 2 bases at J, with 14 bases between the two ends. This CDR3 comprises 14 residues. Written as DNA, the CDR3 is TGTGCCAGCAACTCCGGGACACGCAACTATGGCTACACCTTC. It encodes CASNSGTRNYGYTF.

This clonotype qualifies as medium-sized (0.01 to 0.1%). V is TRBV12-3 or TRBV12-4 and J is TRBJ1-2, with 7 positions matching TRBD1. This CDR3 region has 14 residues. V lost 6 bases, J lost 2 bases, and 6 bases stayed unmatched. CDR3 nucleotide sequence: TGTGCCAGCAGGTCTAACAGGGGAAACTATGGCTACACCTTC. Translation gives CASRSNRGNYGYTF.

This clonotype is medium-sized. V gene TRBV12-3 or TRBV12-4 combines with J gene TRBJ1-2, with D hard to call. Trimming pared 3 bases from V and 1 base from J, leaving 12 bases between. This CDR3 region has 15 residues. The CDR3 region is CASSLGQLYNYGYTF. In DNA, the CDR3 is TGTGCCAGCAGTTTGGGTCAGCTTTATAACTATGGCTACACCTTC.

This clonotype is categorized as medium-sized. This chain joins TRBV12-3 or TRBV12-4 and TRBJ1-2; 9 bases agree with TRBD1. Losses at the gene ends were 5 bases for V and 1 base for J; bases not matched to a gene: 5. The CDR3 contains 15 residues. CDR3 protein: CASSEGQGNNYGYTF. CDR3 coding DNA: TGTGCCAGCAGTGAAGGACAGGGGAATAACTATGGCTACACCTTC.

By sample share, this clonotype is medium-sized (0.01 to 0.1%). The V gene is TRBV12-3 or TRBV12-4, the J gene TRBJ1-2; D gene uncertain. This CDR3 region has 13 residues. The V gene lost 2 bases and the J gene lost 7 bases, with 11 bases spanning the gap. The CDR3 nucleotides read TGTGCCAGCAGTTTAATAGGAGCCCTTGGCTACACCTTC. This sequence encodes CASSLIGALGYTF.

By share of the sample, this clonotype is medium-sized (0.01 to 0.1%). V is TRBV12-3 or TRBV12-4 and J is TRBJ1-2; D gene ambiguous. Trimming shortened V by 0 bases and J by 4 bases, and 6 bases separated the two germline ends. The CDR3 extends over 13 amino acids. The CDR3 sequence is CASSLAQGYGYTF. The CDR3, as DNA: TGTGCCAGCAGTTTAGCACAAGGCTATGGCTACACCTTC.

This clonotype is large (0.1 to 1%). The J gene is TRBJ1-2, the V gene TRBV12-3 or TRBV12-4; 8 nucleotides align to TRBD1. Trimming took 5 bases from V and 0 from J; bases not matched to a gene: 2. The CDR3 sequence is 14 residues long. The CDR3 loop is CASSRTGTNYGYTF. The CDR3 coding sequence is TGTGCCAGCAGTCGGACAGGGACTAACTATGGCTACACCTTC.

By frequency in the sample, this clonotype is large. This rearrangement joins TRBV12-3 or TRBV12-4 to TRBJ1-2, with TRBD1 as a possible D gene (6 bases). V was shortened by 6 bases and J by 6 bases, with 14 bases between the two germline ends. CDR3 length equals 13 residues. CDR3 sequence (DNA): TGTGCCAGCAGCCCAGGCAGGGGTAATGGCTACACCTTC. It translates to CASSPGRGNGYTF.

This clonotype qualifies as medium-sized (0.01 to 0.1%). V gene TRBV12-3 or TRBV12-4 combines with J gene TRBJ1-2; D possibly corresponds to TRBD1 (5 bases). This CDR3 has 17 amino acids. V gave up 6 bases and J gave up 4 bases, with 24 bases separating them. The CDR3 bases are TGTGCCAGCAGCCACCTCCGGCCGGGCCCGAGGGGCTATGGCTACACCTTC. Translation gives CASSHLRPGPRGYGYTF.

The V gene is TRBV12-3 or TRBV12-4, the J gene TRBJ1-2; D gene uncertain. The CDR3 runs 14 residues. V was clipped by 5 bases and J by 11 bases, with 21 bases between them. The CDR3 sequence is CASSRLEDDYAYTF. Here the CDR3 DNA reads TGTGCCAGCAGTCGTCTCGAGGATGACTACGCGTACACCTTC.

This clonotype is labeled medium-sized (0.01 to 0.1%). This chain joins TRBV12-3 or TRBV12-4 and TRBJ1-2; perhaps TRBD1 as D (6 bases). V was trimmed by 8 bases and J by 6 bases, leaving 16 bases between them. This CDR3 is built from 13 residues. CDR3 in amino acids: CASGRQVSHGYTF. The CDR3 DNA follows: TGTGCCAGCGGCCGACAGGTCTCTCATGGCTACACCTTC.

This clonotype counts as medium-sized. The rearrangement uses TRBV12-3 or TRBV12-4 and TRBJ1-2; the D gene is possibly TRBD1 (6 bases). V lost 5 bases, J lost 8 bases, and 18 bases lay in between. CDR3 length equals 14 residues. The DNA for the CDR3 is TGTGCCAGCAGTCCTACAGGGAACAGGGCGGGCTACACCTTC. This codes for CASSPTGNRAGYTF.

By its share, this clonotype is medium-sized. This chain links TRBV12-3 or TRBV12-4 with TRBJ1-2, with 7 nucleotides matching TRBD1. CDR3 length: 12 amino acids. The V gene end was trimmed by 5 bases and the J gene end by 6 bases; junction bases not matched to a gene: 3. The DNA of the CDR3 is TGTGCCAGCAGTGACAGGGCCCATGGCTACACCTTC. Translated: CASSDRAHGYTF.

This clonotype ranks as medium-sized (0.01 to 0.1%). This chain connects TRBV12-3 or TRBV12-4 to TRBJ1-2; 7 nucleotides align to TRBD1. V lost 7 bases and J lost 3; bases outside the gene matches: 11. The CDR3 loop spans 15 amino acids. The chain's CDR3 is CASTPDRVRHYGYTF. The DNA for the CDR3 is TGTGCCAGCACCCCTGACAGGGTTCGTCACTATGGCTACACCTTC.

This clonotype is judged medium-sized. The chain couples TRBV12-3 or TRBV12-4 to TRBJ1-2; no firm D call. CDR3 length: 14 amino acids. V was shortened by 2 bases and J by 8 bases, with 15 bases between the two germline ends. CDR3 in DNA: TGTGCCAGCAGTTTATGGGAGTTGCCGATCGGCTACACCTTC. The encoded protein is CASSLWELPIGYTF.

This clonotype is medium-sized in the sample. The chain links TRBV12-3 or TRBV12-4 to TRBJ1-2; D is ambiguous. This CDR3 spans 11 amino acids. V was cut by 1 base and J by 8 bases, with 5 bases left in between. The CDR3 is CASSLGVGYTF. For the CDR3, the DNA is TGTGCCAGCAGTTTAGGGGTGGGCTACACCTTC.

The chain employs TRBV12-3 or TRBV12-4 and TRBJ1-2; D possibly corresponds to TRBD1 (5 bases). The germline V and J ends were trimmed by 2 bases and 1 base, with 14 bases remaining between them. The CDR3 has 16 residues. For the CDR3, the DNA is TGTGCCAGCAGTTTAATCCCGAACAGGCTTAACTATGGCTACACCTTC. This encodes CASSLIPNRLNYGYTF.

The chain uses TRBV12-3 or TRBV12-4 and TRBJ1-2; D might be TRBD1 (5 bases). CDR3 length: 14 amino acids. V was shortened by 8 bases and J by 5 bases, with 18 bases between the two germline ends. The CDR3, as DNA: TGTGCCAGCCTTCAGGGAATTAGAATATATGGCTACACCTTC. It encodes CASLQGIRIYGYTF.

This clonotype ranks as large (0.1 to 1%). The chain combines TRBV12-3 or TRBV12-4 with TRBJ1-2, with TRBD1 matching over 9 bases. J gave up 6 bases and V 2 bases, and 1 base lay outside the gene matches. The CDR3 length is 13 residues. CDR3 amino acids: CASSLRDRDGYTF. DNA for the CDR3: TGTGCCAGCAGTTTAAGGGACAGGGATGGCTACACCTTC.

This clonotype is large (0.1 to 1%) in the sample. In DNA form, the CDR3 reads TGTGCCAGCAGTTCAAACAACGGCTATGGCTACACCTTC. This gives the protein CASSSNNGYGYTF. V gene TRBV12-3 or TRBV12-4 combines with J gene TRBJ1-2, with D unresolved. This CDR3 comprises 13 residues. The germline V and J ends were trimmed by 4 bases and 4 bases, with 10 bases remaining between them.

This clonotype is labeled large (0.1 to 1%). The chain has TRBV12-3 or TRBV12-4 and TRBJ1-2; D gene unclear. The CDR3 consists of 14 residues. Trimming removed 8 bases from V and 7 bases from J, with 20 bases in between. The CDR3 DNA follows: TGTGCCAGCGGCACCGCAGGAGGCTCCTTTGGCTACACCTTC. Translation: CASGTAGGSFGYTF.

By sample fraction, this clonotype is medium-sized. CDR3 DNA sequence: TGTGCCAGCAGTTGGGACAGGGTGAACTATGGCTACACCTTC. Its protein is CASSWDRVNYGYTF. The chain is built from TRBV12-3 or TRBV12-4 and TRBJ1-2, with 9 bases fitting TRBD1. V lost 4 bases, J lost 2 bases, and 2 bases stayed unmatched. The CDR3 is 14 residues long.

This clonotype showed up just a few times. A much more abundant neighbour one base away suggests this may be a read error. The chain carries TRBV12-3 or TRBV12-4 and TRBJ1-2, with D possibly being TRBD1 (5 bases). There are 14 residues in the CDR3. CDR3 region: CACSAREGPWGYTF. The CDR3 bases are TGTGCCTGCAGTGCCAGGGAGGGCCCTTGGGGCTACACCTTC.

Within the sample, this clonotype is medium-sized. The chain links TRBV12-3 or TRBV12-4 to TRBJ1-2; no firm D call. The germline V and J ends were trimmed by 5 bases and 5 bases, with 6 bases remaining between them. The CDR3 runs 11 residues. CDR3: CASSAGYGYTF. CDR3 bases: TGTGCCAGCAGTGCAGGTTATGGCTACACCTTC.

By share, this clonotype ranks as medium-sized (0.01 to 0.1%). The V call is TRBV12-3 or TRBV12-4, the J call TRBJ1-2; the match to TRBD1 covers 7 bases. Trimming at V came to 4 bases and at J to 6 bases, leaving 5 bases not matched to a gene. This CDR3 is built from 13 residues. The CDR3 loop reads CASSWGQWDGYTF. In nucleotides, the CDR3 is TGTGCCAGCAGTTGGGGACAGTGGGATGGCTACACCTTC.

This clonotype is large within its sample. This chain links TRBV12-3 or TRBV12-4 with TRBJ1-2, with no clear D. V was trimmed by 0 bases and J by 4 bases, leaving 12 bases between them. The CDR3 totals 15 residues. CDR3 DNA: TGTGCCAGCAGTTTAGCGGGAGACACCGGCTATGGCTACACCTTC. This gives the protein CASSLAGDTGYGYTF.

By share, this clonotype ranks as medium-sized (0.01 to 0.1%). The gene calls are TRBV12-3 or TRBV12-4 and TRBJ1-2; D unclear. This CDR3 spans 13 amino acids. The V end was cut by 1 base, the J end by 2 bases, with 5 bases between. In DNA form, the CDR3 reads TGTGCCAGCAGTTTAGACAGAAACTATGGCTACACCTTC. Amino acids: CASSLDRNYGYTF.

This clonotype is termed medium-sized. This chain uses TRBV12-3 or TRBV12-4 with TRBJ1-2; D unclear. V was trimmed by 5 bases and J by 5 bases, leaving 15 bases between them. This CDR3 spans 14 amino acids. CDR3 in amino acids: CASSRAVIQYGYTF. DNA of the CDR3: TGTGCCAGCAGTCGGGCCGTAATCCAATATGGCTACACCTTC.

This clonotype is categorized as large (0.1 to 1%). The J gene is TRBJ1-2, the V gene TRBV12-3 or TRBV12-4; the D gene is possibly TRBD1 (5 bases). V gave up 8 bases and J gave up 7 bases, with 17 bases separating them. The CDR3 is made up of 13 amino acids. The CDR3 spells CASGQAGIGGYTF. The CDR3 DNA reads TGTGCCAGCGGTCAGGCAGGGATCGGTGGCTACACCTTC.

This clonotype rates as medium-sized. Given a much more abundant clone one base away, this may be a read error. The rearrangement links TRBV12-3 or TRBV12-4 to TRBJ1-2; tentatively, D is TRBD1 (6 bases). The germline V and J ends were trimmed by 6 bases and 4 bases, with 12 bases remaining between them. This CDR3 has 13 residues. The CDR3 sequence: CASSSQGLYGYTF. The CDR3 region has the DNA TGTGCCAGCAGCTCACAGGGACTCTATGGCTACACCTTC.

This clonotype is medium-sized by share. The chain carries TRBV12-3 or TRBV12-4 and TRBJ1-2, with TRBD1 identical over 7 bases. V dropped 5 bases and J dropped 3; count of bases not matched to a gene: 9. The CDR3 covers 15 residues. In DNA form, the CDR3 reads TGTGCCAGCAGTCCACAAACAGGGGCCGACTATGGCTACACCTTC. Translated: CASSPQTGADYGYTF.

By share, this clonotype ranks as hyperexpanded (1% or more). This chain's CDR3 is CASSSTGLGYTF. The DNA of the CDR3 is TGTGCCAGCAGTTCCACAGGGCTTGGCTACACCTTC. This rearrangement joins TRBV12-3 or TRBV12-4 to TRBJ1-2; D may be TRBD1 (6 bases). This CDR3 contains 12 residues. V was cut by 4 bases and J by 7 bases, with 10 bases left in between.